The sequence of this T cell receptor (beta chain) was determined in a study of blood T cell repertoires in COVID-19. Across the whole study: COVID-19 samples, acute and convalescent, were from the United States, Italy and Spain. From T cells, B-cell-depleted T cells, or PBMCs came the material, which was cDNA or gDNA.

In the original processing: Amplified reference gene primers provided the basis for estimating nucleated cell counts. The data were produced by immunoSEQ multiplex PCR, yet TCRdb's version contains in-frame clones alone and is incomplete. That table supplies the V and J calls and clone size; D and trimming were determined from the DNA. The sample holds hundreds of thousands of clones, approximately 91% seen once. The V end lost 5 bases, the J end lost 4 bases, and 12 bases lay between the germline ends. Germline CDR1 reads MDHEN; CDR2 reads SYDVKM. The CDR3 covers 14 residues. This chain joins TRBV28 and TRBJ2-1, with D possibly TRBD2 on 5 matching bases. The TCR sequence derives from a woman aged 60-75 years with acute or convalescent COVID-19. Sequenced: peripheral blood. CDR3 nucleotides: TGTGCCAGCAGTGGTGGAGGTTTATACAATGAGCAGTTCTTC. Amino acid sequence: CASSGGGLYNEQFF.